The clone carrying this T cell receptor beta chain showed up just a few times. Its cognate antigen is unknown. This entry comes from a study of cytomegalovirus exposure and HLA in healthy donors. Study-level points and caveats: Prior analysis indicated that the majority of TCR beta V segments exhibited productivity approximately 87% or approximately 30% of the time. When presence/absence was analysed, sequencing depth was taken to be roughly uniform across donors. Investigators reported about 160 TCR beta chains as tied to cytomegalovirus.

Germline V gene lookup returns CDR1 ENHRY and CDR2 SYGVKD. The V segment lost 0 bases and the J segment 2 bases; nucleotides outside the gene matches: 5. The CDR3 extends over 16 amino acids. PCR amplification relied on 60 Vbeta primers (plus 13 Jbeta primers). Data came from immunoSEQ multiplex PCR; TCRdb stores just in-frame clones and leaves some out. Seen here are some 93,000 clones, around 9.6% observed once, and the top ten hold roughly 4.7%. The chain recombines TRBV10-3 with TRBJ2-5, with 8 bases that match TRBD1. The source of this sequence is a man aged 45 to 65 in good health and CMV-seropositive. The sample was PBMCs. The CDR3 reads CAISESGGTGQETQYF. CDR3 nucleotides: TGTGCCATCAGTGAGTCTGGGGGGACAGGTCAAGAGACCCAGTACTTC.